One and the same sample provided the 31 T cell receptor beta chains below, sequenced in a study of cytomegalovirus exposure and HLA in healthy donors. PCR used 60 Vbeta primers and 13 Jbeta primers. Sequencing used immunoSEQ multiplex PCR; TCRdb keeps in-frame clones, though not all of them. This sample has around 160,000 clones, with roughly 73% found just once. Sample: PBMCs. These receptors were collected from a woman aged 18 to 35 in good health and CMV-seronegative.

CDR3 loop: CASNSGVNTEAFF. In nucleotides, the CDR3 is TGTGCCAGCAACTCAGGGGTGAACACTGAAGCTTTCTTT. The V and J genes are TRBV28 and TRBJ1-1; D might be TRBD1 (6 bases). CDR1 is MDHEN and CDR2 is SYDVKM in the germline V gene. The CDR3 sequence is 13 residues long. V dropped 7 bases and J dropped 0 bases, with 9 bases sitting between them. Filled out from reference TRBV28 and TRBJ1-1, the complete variable domain reads DVKVTQSSRYLVKRTGEKVFLECVQDMDHENMFWYRQDPGLGLRLIYFSYDVKMKEKGDIPEGYSVSREKKERFSLILESASTNQTSMYLCASNSGVNTEAFFGQGTRLTVV.

The V call is TRBV5-1, the J call TRBJ2-5; D possibly corresponds to TRBD1 (6 bases). Trimming took off 7 bases at V and 3 bases at J, with 19 bases between the two ends. Germline CDR1 SGHRS, CDR2 YFSETQ. This CDR3 region has 15 residues. CDR3 sequence (DNA): TGCGCCAGCCTAGCCACAGGGTCACCCAAAGAGACCCAGTACTTC. Its translation is CASLATGSPKETQYF. The full variable domain, its missing parts supplied by reference TRBV5-1 and TRBJ2-5, is KAGVTQTPRYLIKTRGQQVTLSCSPISGHRSVSWYQQTPGQGLQFLFEYFSETQRNKGNFPGRFSGRQFSNSRSEMNVSTLELGDSALYLCASLATGSPKETQYFGPGTRLLVL.

The chain uses TRBV30 and TRBJ1-1, with D unclear. The CDR3 spans 14 residues. V was trimmed by 3 bases and J by 4 bases, leaving 15 bases between them. The germline V gene encodes CDR1 GTSNPN and CDR2 SVGIG (reference sequence). The CDR3 reads CAWSPLGLSTEAFF. The CDR3 nucleotides are TGTGCCTGGAGCCCCCTTGGGCTCTCCACTGAAGCTTTCTTT.

The chain recombines TRBV9 with TRBJ2-7; D ambiguous. Germline V CDR1 and CDR2: SGDLS, YYNGEE. V was pared by 0 bases and J by 1 base, with 5 bases between. The CDR3 covers 13 residues. CDR3 nucleotide sequence: TGTGCCAGCAGCGTAGCCAGTTCCTACGAGCAGTACTTC. As protein: CASSVASSYEQYF. The full variable domain, rest sourced from reference TRBV9 and TRBJ2-7, is DSGVTQTPKHLITATGQRVTLRCSPRSGDLSVYWYQQSLDQGLQFLIQYYNGEERAKGNILERFSAQQFPDLHSELNLSSLELGDSALYFCASSVASSYEQYFGPGTRLTVT.

J is TRBJ2-3 and V is TRBV11-2; D not resolved. The V gene's germline CDR1 is SGHAT and CDR2 FQNNGV. The CDR3 totals 14 residues. Trimming pared 0 bases from V and 2 bases from J, leaving 6 bases between. The CDR3 spells CASSLDSFTDTQYF. Written as DNA, the CDR3 is TGTGCCAGCAGCTTAGATTCTTTCACAGATACGCAGTATTTT.

This chain uses TRBV2 with TRBJ2-5, with TRBD1 as a possible D gene (6 bases). The CDR3 has 15 amino acids. CDR1 is SNHLY and CDR2 is FYNNEI in the germline V gene. Trimming removed 5 bases from V and 2 bases from J, with 15 bases in between. In DNA form, the CDR3 reads TGTGCCAGCAGTTCTCTTGGGGGCTCGCAAGAGACCCAGTACTTC. This translates into CASSSLGGSQETQYF.

The rearrangement links TRBV27 to TRBJ2-1; TRBD2 aligns across 10 bases. V shed 3 bases, J shed 12 bases, and the junction held 11 bases outside the gene matches. The CDR3 has 15 amino acids. Germline V CDR1 and CDR2: MNHEY, SMNVEV (reference sequence). The CDR3 nucleotides are TGTGCCAGCAGTTTTGTAGCGGGAGGATTTACGGGGCAGTTCTTC. Encoded protein: CASSFVAGGFTGQFF.

The V call is TRBV15, the J call TRBJ2-1; TRBD2 matches 9 bases. Trimming at V came to 3 bases and at J to 2 bases, leaving 2 bases not matched to a gene. The CDR3 covers 15 residues. CDR1 and CDR2 from the germline V gene are LNHNV and YYDKDF (reference sequence). The CDR3 protein is CATSRSGGTYNEQFF. The CDR3 bases are TGTGCCACCAGCAGGAGCGGGGGGACCTACAATGAGCAGTTCTTC.

The chain employs TRBV7-6 and TRBJ1-5; D may be TRBD1 (5 bases). Germline values: CDR1 SGHVS, CDR2 FNYEAQ. This CDR3 contains 16 residues. Trimming left V 1 base short and J 3 bases short, with 13 bases between. The DNA for the CDR3 is TGTGCCAGCAGCTTAGGGGCCCGGGGGGACAATCAGCCCCAGCATTTT. Translation: CASSLGARGDNQPQHF.

V gene TRBV4-2 combines with J gene TRBJ2-1, with 10 bases aligning to TRBD2. The CDR3 extends over 15 amino acids. The germline CDR1 and CDR2 sequences are LGHNA and YNFKEQ. Trimming at V came to 6 bases and at J to 9 bases, leaving 11 bases not matched to a gene. CDR3 region: CASRVAGGPAGEQFF. The DNA for the CDR3 is TGTGCCAGCAGGGTAGCGGGGGGCCCCGCGGGTGAGCAGTTCTTC.

This chain connects TRBV5-5 to TRBJ1-2; 7 positions agree with TRBD1. With 0 bases clipped from V and 4 bases from J, the junction kept 0 bases outside the gene matches. The CDR3 extends over 13 amino acids. Germline lookup yields CDR1 SGHKS and CDR2 YYEKEE (reference sequence). The CDR3 region has the DNA TGTGCCAGCAGCTTGGGGACAGGCTATGGCTACACCTTC. This translates into CASSLGTGYGYTF.

The rearrangement uses TRBV7-8 and TRBJ2-5; 8 bases are shared with TRBD2. Germline lookup yields CDR1 SGHVS and CDR2 FQNEAQ. This CDR3 has 15 amino acids. V gave up 2 bases and J gave up 3 bases; unmatched junction bases: 5. In DNA, the CDR3 is TGTGCCAGCAGCTTATTCGGGAGGGCCAAAGAGACCCAGTACTTC. The encoded protein is CASSLFGRAKETQYF.

This clone was seen only a few times. The V and J genes are TRBV5-1 and TRBJ1-1, with a weak D call TRBD1 (5 bases). The CDR3 covers 12 residues. Germline lookup yields CDR1 SGHRS and CDR2 YFSETQ. V was shortened by 0 bases and J by 11 bases, with 11 bases between the two germline ends. The CDR3 DNA is TGCGCCAGCAGCTTGGCAGGGATCGGGGCTTTCTTT. Its translation: CASSLAGIGAFF. The whole variable domain, remainder taken from reference TRBV5-1 and TRBJ1-1, is KAGVTQTPRYLIKTRGQQVTLSCSPISGHRSVSWYQQTPGQGLQFLFEYFSETQRNKGNFPGRFSGRQFSNSRSEMNVSTLELGDSALYLCASSLAGIGAFFGQGTRLTVV.

This chain connects TRBV28 to TRBJ1-6; 8 bases agree with TRBD1. V was pared by 5 bases and J by 9 bases, with 9 bases of the junction left unmatched. The CDR3 consists of 15 residues. Germline V gene lookup returns CDR1 MDHEN and CDR2 SYDVKM. The CDR3 here is CASSQGDRSISPLHF. CDR3 coding DNA: TGTGCCAGCAGTCAGGGGGACAGGAGTATTTCACCCCTCCACTTT.

This clone was counted a single time. The chain links TRBV14 to TRBJ2-1; 7 bases are a match to TRBD1. J lost 14 bases, V lost 0 bases, and 7 bases had no gene match. This CDR3 has 13 residues. In germline, CDR1 is SGHDN, CDR2 FVKESK. CDR3 bases: TGTGCCAGCAGCCAAGATCGACAGGGTCTTAAGTTCTTC. Protein product: CASSQDRQGLKFF.

This chain joins TRBV7-2 and TRBJ2-7; D uncertain. The germline V gene encodes CDR1 SGHTA and CDR2 FQGNSA. Deletions cut 2 bases from V and 2 bases from J, with 4 bases between. This CDR3 region has 12 residues. The CDR3 loop is CASSLTTYEQYF. DNA for the CDR3: TGTGCCAGCAGCTTAACAACCTACGAGCAGTACTTC.

The chain joins TRBV4-1 to TRBJ1-1; 10 bases line up with TRBD1. V gave up 4 bases and J gave up 2 bases; unmatched junction bases: 13. In germline, CDR1 is MGHRA, CDR2 YSYEKL. The CDR3 sequence is 18 residues long. CDR3 nucleotide sequence: TGCGCCAGCAGCCCCACCGGGACAGGGGCCCTCAAAAACACTGAAGCTTTCTTT. Translated: CASSPTGTGALKNTEAFF.

V usage is TRBV2 and J usage is TRBJ1-1; D is possibly TRBD1 (5 bases). Looked up from germline, CDR1 is SNHLY and CDR2 is FYNNEI. With 6 bases removed from V and 7 bases from J, the gap between germline ends came to 12 bases. The CDR3 runs 12 residues. CDR3: CASRDTDIEAFF. The CDR3 region has the DNA TGTGCCAGCAGGGATACGGACATTGAAGCTTTCTTT.

This chain uses TRBV6-6 with TRBJ2-5; maybe TRBD1 (6 bases). Looked up from germline, CDR1 is MNHNY and CDR2 is SVGAGI (reference sequence). Trimming removed 5 bases from V and 5 bases from J, with 15 bases in between. There are 14 residues in the CDR3. For the CDR3, the DNA is TGTGCCAGCAGTGGACAGTTCCTACAGGAGACCCAGTACTTC. It yields the protein CASSGQFLQETQYF.

The CDR3 is CASSPAASLMGYTF. The CDR3 region has the DNA TGTGCCAGCAGCCCCGCCGCGAGCCTCATGGGCTACACCTTC. The V gene is TRBV7-8, the J gene TRBJ1-2, with D unclear. The CDR3 runs 14 residues. CDR1 is SGHVS and CDR2 is FQNEAQ in the germline V gene. The V end lost 5 bases, the J end lost 8 bases, and 18 bases lay between the germline ends.

V and J are TRBV7-8 and TRBJ2-5, with 11 bases fitting TRBD2. The DNA matches TRBJ2-7 better at its end, which makes the J call doubtful. Germline loops: CDR1 SGHVS, CDR2 FQNEAQ. The CDR3 has 20 residues. The CDR3 is CASSSGASGGTNYASYEQYF. The CDR3 DNA reads as TGTGCCAGCAGCTCCGGTGCTAGCGGGGGGACTAATTACGCCTCCTACGAGCAGTACTTC.

Here the CDR3 DNA reads TGTGCCAGCAGCTTATCCGGAGGCTACGAGCAGTACTTC. This gives the protein CASSLSGGYEQYF. V and J are TRBV13 and TRBJ2-7, with a weak D call TRBD2 (5 bases). V was clipped by 2 bases and J by 3 bases, with 8 bases between them. CDR3 length equals 13 residues. The germline gives CDR1 PRHDT, CDR2 FYEKMQ (reference sequence).

The chain joins TRBV7-2 to TRBJ2-3; the D gene is possibly TRBD2 (5 bases). The germline V gene encodes CDR1 SGHTA and CDR2 FQGNSA. The length of the CDR3 is 16 residues. The V end lost 5 bases, the J end lost 0 bases, and 15 bases lay between the germline ends. Written as DNA, the CDR3 is TGTGCCAGCAGCGCGGTAGAGGGTAGGAGCACAGATACGCAGTATTTT. It yields the protein CASSAVEGRSTDTQYF.

The V gene is TRBV7-2, the J gene TRBJ2-1; D is perhaps TRBD2 (5 bases). Germline V gives CDR1 SGHTA, CDR2 FQGNSA. The CDR3 contains 13 residues. The V end lost 8 bases, the J end lost 5 bases, and 13 bases lay between the germline ends. The DNA for the CDR3 is TGTGCCAGCGCGTCGTGGCGGGACAATGAGCAGTTCTTC. Protein sequence: CASASWRDNEQFF.

The chain carries TRBV21-1 and TRBJ1-1; the D call TRBD1 from the table was never checked on the DNA. TRBV21-1 is a known pseudogene. The CDR3 sequence is 10 residues long. The CDR3 sequence: CGTDNTEAFF. CDR3 in DNA: TGTGGGACAGACAACACTGAAGCTTTCTTT.

This clone was seen more than once but under ten times. The chain employs TRBV28 and TRBJ1-1; 7 positions match TRBD1. The junction had 8 bases not matched to a gene; V was cut back by 5 bases and J by 5 bases. CDR1 is MDHEN and CDR2 is SYDVKM in the germline V gene. CDR3 length equals 14 residues. CDR3 sequence: CASSIGGPKTEAFF. As DNA, the CDR3 is TGTGCCAGCAGTATAGGGGGCCCAAAGACTGAAGCTTTCTTT.

This chain joins TRBV11-2 and TRBJ2-2; 9 positions match TRBD2. With V trimmed by 4 bases and J by 7 bases, 13 bases remained unmatched. Germline V gives CDR1 SGHAT, CDR2 FQNNGV. The CDR3 consists of 17 residues. CDR3 sequence reads: CASSSRWRGGVGGELFF. CDR3 bases: TGTGCCAGCAGCTCCCGCTGGCGGGGGGGCGTCGGCGGGGAGCTGTTTTTT.

V and J are TRBV5-8 and TRBJ2-5; 13 positions match TRBD2. The germline gives CDR1 SGHTS, CDR2 YDEGEE. V was pared by 4 bases and J by 2 bases, with 2 bases of the junction left unmatched. This CDR3 is 15 amino acids long. Here the CDR3 DNA reads TGTGCCAGCAGCCAGGGACTAGCGGGGCAAGAGACCCAGTACTTC. This codes for CASSQGLAGQETQYF.

The CDR3 loop is CASSVVEGGAGMPQYF. As DNA, the CDR3 is TGTGCCAGCAGCGTAGTGGAGGGTGGGGCAGGGATGCCCCAGTACTTC. V usage is TRBV9 and J usage is TRBJ2-5, with D tentatively TRBD2 (6 bases). The CDR3 loop spans 16 amino acids. Germline CDR1 and CDR2: SGDLS and YYNGEE. V lost 0 bases and J lost 9, with 21 bases in between.

The genes are TRBV28 and TRBJ1-1; TRBD1 matches 7 bases. This CDR3 region has 14 residues. Losses at the gene ends were 5 bases for V and 3 bases for J; bases not matched to a gene: 6. Looked up from germline, CDR1 is MDHEN and CDR2 is SYDVKM. The CDR3 reads CASSPPDRDTEAFF. CDR3 in DNA: TGTGCCAGCAGTCCCCCCGACAGGGACACTGAAGCTTTCTTT.

The gene calls are TRBV7-2 and TRBJ2-3; TRBD1 might be the D (5 bases). V was shortened by 6 bases and J by 2 bases, with 15 bases between the two germline ends. Germline V CDR1 and CDR2: SGHTA, FQGNSA. CDR3 length: 15 amino acids. The CDR3 protein is CASSSRGTVTDTQYF. In nucleotides, the CDR3 is TGTGCCAGCAGTTCAAGGGGAACTGTCACAGATACGCAGTATTTT.